Below are 32 T cell receptor beta chains sequenced from a single sample in a study of cytomegalovirus exposure and HLA in healthy donors. The PCR employed 60 Vbeta primers together with 13 Jbeta primers. Some clones are missing from TCRdb's copy, which holds only in-frame ones; the method was immunoSEQ multiplex PCR. Of a few hundred thousand clones listed, approximately 68% are singletons. The sequencing input was PBMCs. All receptors come from a woman aged 30 to 39 in good health and CMV-seronegative.

V usage is TRBV7-9 and J usage is TRBJ2-1; 8 bases are shared with TRBD2. The CDR3 runs to 14 residues. After removal of 4 bases from V and 5 bases from J, the junction contained 4 bases not matched to a gene. Germline values: CDR1 SEHNR, CDR2 FQNEAQ (reference sequence). The CDR3, as DNA: TGTGCCAGCAGCTCCGGGGGGGCCCACAATGAGCAGTTCTTC. This translates into CASSSGGAHNEQFF.

The chain couples TRBV30 to TRBJ1-6, with D hard to call. CDR3 length: 14 residues. Per the germline V gene, CDR1 is GTSNPN and CDR2 is SVGIG (reference sequence). Trimming took off 5 bases at V and 7 bases at J, with 15 bases between the two ends. The CDR3 DNA reads as TGTGCCTGGGCGGTCCGACCGGGAAATTCACCCCTCCACTTT. Its translation: CAWAVRPGNSPLHF.

Concerning this clone itself: One end of the junction fails to match germline, which may point to a read error. J is TRBJ2-5 and V is TRBV7-7; D is ambiguous. The CDR3 runs to 13 residues. Germline lookup yields CDR1 SSHAT and CDR2 FNYEAQ (reference sequence). The CDR3 region has the DNA TGTGCTAGCAGCTTACATCGGCAAGAGACCCAGTACTTC. Translation gives CASSLHRQETQYF.

This chain joins TRBV6-5 and TRBJ1-2; 8 positions match TRBD1. CDR3 length: 14 amino acids. From germline, CDR1 is MNHEY and CDR2 SVGAGI. V lost 5 bases to trimming and J lost 3 bases; unmatched junction nucleotides: 5. The chain's CDR3 is CASSRQGLDYGYTF. CDR3 nucleotides: TGTGCCAGCAGTAGACAGGGGCTCGACTATGGCTACACCTTC.

The V call is TRBV7-6, the J call TRBJ1-2, with 9 bases fitting TRBD1. Trimming at V came to 5 bases and at J to 7 bases, leaving 8 bases not matched to a gene. Per germline, CDR1 SGHVS and CDR2 FNYEAQ. This CDR3 is 14 amino acids long. The CDR3 sequence: CASSPRETGGGYTF. In DNA form, the CDR3 reads TGTGCCAGCAGCCCGCGTGAGACAGGGGGTGGCTACACCTTC.

This CDR3 is CASSSQAYGYTF. CDR3 bases: TGTGCCAGCAGCTCCCAGGCTTATGGCTACACCTTC. This sequence joins TRBV7-2 and TRBJ1-2; unclear D gene. V was shortened by 4 bases and J by 5 bases, with 8 bases between the two germline ends. The germline V gene has CDR1 SGHTA and CDR2 FQGNSA. The CDR3 spans 12 residues.

This sequence joins TRBV4-2 and TRBJ2-5; weak D call: TRBD1 (5 bases). V lost 4 bases and J 3 bases, leaving 15 bases between the germline ends. Germline CDR1 LGHNA, CDR2 YNFKEQ. This CDR3 comprises 15 residues. CDR3 sequence (DNA): TGTGCCAGCAGCCCCAACGCAGGGCCTAAAGAGACCCAGTACTTC. Its protein is CASSPNAGPKETQYF.

The chain has TRBV5-4 and TRBJ2-1; a possible D gene is TRBD1 (5 bases). The CDR3 is 16 amino acids. Germline lookup yields CDR1 SGHNT and CDR2 YYREEE (reference sequence). V gave up 0 bases and J gave up 0 bases, with 10 bases separating them. The CDR3 sequence: CASSLGGASSYNEQFF. CDR3 nucleotide sequence: TGTGCCAGCAGCTTGGGTGGGGCCAGCTCCTACAATGAGCAGTTCTTC.

The chain combines TRBV30 with TRBJ1-5; D ambiguous. This CDR3 contains 13 residues. V was trimmed by 2 bases and J by 0 bases, leaving 5 bases between them. Looked up from germline, CDR1 is GTSNPN and CDR2 is SVGIG (reference sequence). The CDR3 sequence: CAWSTSSNQPQHF. The CDR3 DNA reads as TGTGCCTGGAGTACCAGTAGCAATCAGCCCCAGCATTTT.

This clone was seen a single time. This sequence joins TRBV18 and TRBJ2-6; 11 bases fit TRBD1. Trimming cost V 4 bases and J 3 bases; bases outside gene matches: 8. The V gene's germline CDR1 is KGHSH and CDR2 LQKENI. The length of the CDR3 is 18 residues. The CDR3 DNA sequence: TGTGCCAGCTCACTCGATATGGACAGGGGGCTTGGGGCCAACGTCCTGACTTTC. Translation gives CASSLDMDRGLGANVLTF.

The rearrangement uses TRBV10-3 and TRBJ2-3, with D hard to call. Between the trimmed V and J ends, which lost 3 bases and 4 bases, there was a span of 11 bases. The germline gives CDR1 ENHRY, CDR2 SYGVKD. The CDR3 spans 14 residues. CDR3 residues: CAISDLVKSDTQYF. As DNA, the CDR3 is TGTGCCATCAGTGATCTAGTAAAATCAGATACGCAGTATTTT.

This clone has only a few counts. The chain recombines TRBV9 with TRBJ2-1, with D unresolved. Trimming removed 0 bases at V and 7 bases at J, with 11 bases between. Germline V gives CDR1 SGDLS, CDR2 YYNGEE. The CDR3 length is 14 residues. This CDR3 reads CASSVAENHNEQFF. The CDR3 bases are TGTGCCAGCAGCGTAGCGGAGAATCATAATGAGCAGTTCTTC. The full variable domain, with the rest looked up from reference TRBV9 and TRBJ2-1, is DSGVTQTPKHLITATGQRVTLRCSPRSGDLSVYWYQQSLDQGLQFLIQYYNGEERAKGNILERFSAQQFPDLHSELNLSSLELGDSALYFCASSVAENHNEQFFGPGTRLTVL.

The chain combines TRBV7-6 with TRBJ2-3, with 9 nucleotides matching TRBD2. Germline assignment: CDR1 SGHVS and CDR2 FNYEAQ. The CDR3 sequence is 17 residues long. Trimming took 0 bases from V and 8 from J; bases not matched to a gene: 12. The CDR3: CASSLAGLAGTLGTQYF. CDR3 bases: TGTGCCAGCAGCTTAGCGGGTCTAGCGGGGACCCTAGGTACGCAGTATTTT.

The gene calls are TRBV19 and TRBJ1-1, with TRBD1 identical over 8 bases. The V segment lost 4 bases and the J segment 1 base; nucleotides outside the gene matches: 11. The germline V gene has CDR1 LNHDA and CDR2 SQIVND (reference sequence). This CDR3 is 17 amino acids long. Here the CDR3 reads CASSTLDREDSNTEAFF. The CDR3 nucleotides are TGTGCCAGTAGTACGTTGGACAGGGAAGATTCGAACACTGAAGCTTTCTTT.

The gene calls are TRBV5-6 and TRBJ1-5, with D possibly TRBD1 on 6 matching bases. CDR1 is SGHDT and CDR2 is YYEEEE in the germline V gene. V was cut by 4 bases and J by 7 bases, with 15 bases left in between. This CDR3 contains 14 residues. CDR3 region: CASSLWGGAQPQHF. CDR3 in DNA: TGTGCCAGCAGCCTCTGGGGGGGGGCCCAGCCCCAGCATTTT. The whole variable domain, remainder taken from reference TRBV5-6 and TRBJ1-5, is DAGVTQSPTHLIKTRGQQVTLRCSPKSGHDTVSWYQQALGQGPQFIFQYYEEEERQRGNFPDRFSGHQFPNYSSELNVNALLLGDSALYLCASSLWGGAQPQHFGDGTRLSIL.

This clone was observed a few times. The chain employs TRBV7-3 and TRBJ2-2, with 10 bases aligning to TRBD2. V shed 4 bases and J 7 bases; nucleotides not matched to a gene: 0. Germline CDR1 is SGHTA and CDR2 is FQGTGA. The CDR3 contains 13 residues. The CDR3 loop is CASSSSGGGELFF. The CDR3 nucleotides read TGTGCCAGCAGCTCTAGCGGGGGCGGGGAGCTGTTTTTT.

The V gene is TRBV30, the J gene TRBJ1-5, with TRBD1 matching over 10 bases. Per the germline V gene, CDR1 is GTSNPN and CDR2 is SVGIG (reference sequence). CDR3 length: 16 amino acids. With V trimmed by 2 bases and J by 3 bases, 7 bases remained unmatched. The CDR3 loop reads CAWSWQGTGANQPQHF. The CDR3 DNA reads TGTGCCTGGAGTTGGCAAGGGACAGGGGCCAATCAGCCCCAGCATTTT.

CDR3 residues: CASSDRGVYEQYF. CDR3 in DNA: TGCGCCAGCAGCGACAGGGGGGTCTACGAGCAGTACTTC. The J gene is TRBJ2-7, the V gene TRBV5-1, with 9 positions matching TRBD1. With 4 bases clipped from V and 3 bases from J, the junction kept 2 bases outside the gene matches. The CDR3 contains 13 residues. Looked up from germline, CDR1 is SGHRS and CDR2 is YFSETQ.

This chain links TRBV6-5 with TRBJ1-2, with 8 nucleotides matching TRBD1. The ends lost 2 bases at V and 5 bases at J; junction bases unmatched: 1. Germline V gene data show CDR1 as MNHEY and CDR2 as SVGAGI. The CDR3 spans 13 residues. In DNA form, the CDR3 reads TGTGCCAGCAGTTACGACAGGGGATATGGCTACACCTTC. It yields the protein CASSYDRGYGYTF.

The chain joins TRBV14 to TRBJ1-1, with D uncertain. Trimming took 1 base from V and 4 from J, leaving 13 bases between them. Germline values: CDR1 SGHDN, CDR2 FVKESK. The CDR3 totals 15 residues. The CDR3, as DNA: TGTGCCAGCAGCCAAGCCCCTCTGGGAGTCACTGAAGCTTTCTTT. This codes for CASSQAPLGVTEAFF. The variable domain in full, completed from reference TRBV14 and TRBJ1-1, reads EAGVTQFPSHSVIEKGQTVTLRCDPISGHDNLYWYRRVMGKEIKFLLHFVKESKQDESGMPNNRFLAERTGGTYSTLKVQPAELEDSGVYFCASSQAPLGVTEAFFGQGTRLTVV.

The chain is built from TRBV29-1 and TRBJ2-4, with 10 bases matching TRBD1. This CDR3 is 13 amino acids long. Germline lookup yields CDR1 SQVTM and CDR2 ANQGSEA. Trimming cost V 1 base and J 6 bases; bases outside gene matches: 0. In DNA form, the CDR3 reads TGCAGCGTTGAAGGGGACAGGGGAAACATTCAGTACTTC. It codes for CSVEGDRGNIQYF.

The chain recombines TRBV25-1 with TRBJ1-1; possibly TRBD1 for D (5 bases). In germline, CDR1 is MGHDK, CDR2 SYGVNS. The CDR3 sequence is 16 residues long. The V and J ends lost 3 bases and 4 bases respectively, with 18 bases between them. The CDR3: CASSDFGRQGSTEAFF. CDR3 DNA: TGTGCCAGCAGTGACTTTGGCCGTCAGGGTAGCACTGAAGCTTTCTTT.

About this clone itself: The identical CDR3 is also encoded by other nucleotide sequences in the sample. This chain uses TRBV29-1 with TRBJ2-7, with 15 bases lining up with TRBD2. The CDR3 runs 17 residues. CDR1 SQVTM and CDR2 ANQGSEA come from the germline V gene. V shed 5 bases and J 0 bases; nucleotides not matched to a gene: 8. CDR3 DNA: TGCAGCGTTTGGGGGACTAGCGGGGGGCGAAGCTCCTACGAGCAGTACTTC. Protein product: CSVWGTSGGRSSYEQYF.

This clone was seen only a few times. This chain connects TRBV10-2 to TRBJ1-1; D is possibly TRBD1 (5 bases). The germline V and J ends were trimmed by 4 bases and 1 base, with 7 bases remaining between them. The germline CDR1 and CDR2 sequences are WSHSY and SAAADI. The CDR3 contains 13 residues. CDR3 bases: TGCGCCAGCAGTGGTCAGGGGAACACTGAAGCTTTCTTT. Encoded protein: CASSGQGNTEAFF.

Regarding this clone: Other DNA variants within this sample encode the same CDR3. The rearrangement joins TRBV18 to TRBJ2-3; D is unresolved. Per the germline V gene, CDR1 is KGHSH and CDR2 is LQKENI. The ends were cut back, 3 bases at V and 4 bases at J, with 5 bases in the middle. The CDR3 is made up of 12 amino acids. The CDR3 region is CASSPFADTQYF. CDR3 bases: TGTGCCAGCTCACCTTTCGCAGATACGCAGTATTTT.

The chain uses TRBV15 and TRBJ1-6, with 10 bases identical to TRBD1. This CDR3 spans 15 amino acids. Unmatched junction bases numbered 10, after V lost 7 bases and J lost 10 bases. Germline CDR1 and CDR2: LNHNV and YYDKDF (reference sequence). DNA of the CDR3: TGTGCCACCACCCTCCGGGGACAGGGGTACTCACCCCTCCACTTT. This encodes CATTLRGQGYSPLHF. The full variable domain, its missing parts supplied by reference TRBV15 and TRBJ1-6, is DAMVIQNPRYQVTQFGKPVTLSCSQTLNHNVMYWYQQKSSQAPKLLFHYYDKDFNNEADTPDNFQSRRPNTSFCFLDIRSPGLGDTAMYLCATTLRGQGYSPLHFGNGTRLTVT.

The V gene is TRBV19, the J gene TRBJ1-2; TRBD1 aligns across 8 bases. Per germline, CDR1 LNHDA and CDR2 SQIVND (reference sequence). V shed 5 bases and J 4 bases; nucleotides not matched to a gene: 6. The CDR3 contains 14 residues. This CDR3 reads CASSGQGGGYGYTF. CDR3 nucleotides: TGTGCCAGTAGTGGACAGGGAGGGGGCTATGGCTACACCTTC.

The CDR3 protein is CASSDPGQGRNEQFF. The CDR3 DNA reads TGTGCCAGCAGCGATCCGGGACAGGGACGCAATGAGCAGTTCTTC. The chain employs TRBV5-6 and TRBJ2-1; 9 bases align to TRBD1. This CDR3 is built from 15 residues. The V and J ends lost 4 bases and 6 bases, in that order; junction bases with no gene match: 8. CDR1 and CDR2 from the germline V gene are SGHDT and YYEEEE. Full variable domain (rest looked up from reference TRBV5-6 and TRBJ2-1): DAGVTQSPTHLIKTRGQQVTLRCSPKSGHDTVSWYQQALGQGPQFIFQYYEEEERQRGNFPDRFSGHQFPNYSSELNVNALLLGDSALYLCASSDPGQGRNEQFFGPGTRLTVL.

As regards this clone: Other DNA sequences in this sample translate to the same CDR3. The rearrangement links TRBV5-1 to TRBJ2-3; TRBD2 aligns across 11 bases. V lost 0 bases, J lost 3 bases, and 3 bases stayed unmatched. There are 16 residues in the CDR3. Per the germline V gene, CDR1 is SGHRS and CDR2 is YFSETQ. The CDR3 sequence is CASSLGLAGFTDTQYF. The CDR3 nucleotides read TGCGCCAGCAGCTTGGGACTAGCGGGATTTACAGATACGCAGTATTTT.

J is TRBJ1-3 and V is TRBV5-6, with D unclear. Trimming removed 0 bases from V and 0 bases from J, with 7 bases in between. The CDR3 has 15 residues. Germline lookup yields CDR1 SGHDT and CDR2 YYEEEE. CDR3 bases: TGTGCCAGCAGCTTGGGCGGATTCTCTGGAAACACCATATATTTT. Amino acids: CASSLGGFSGNTIYF.

This sequence joins TRBV6-5 and TRBJ2-5; D might be TRBD2 (5 bases). Germline CDR1 MNHEY, CDR2 SVGAGI. The V and J ends lost 2 bases and 7 bases respectively, with 14 bases between them. The CDR3 extends over 14 amino acids. CDR3 sequence: CASSYRAVRGTQYF. DNA of the CDR3: TGTGCCAGCAGTTACCGGGCAGTACGGGGGACCCAGTACTTC.

J is TRBJ1-4 and V is TRBV7-9; 7 bases line up with TRBD1. Losses at the gene ends were 8 bases for V and 5 bases for J; bases not matched to a gene: 11. This CDR3 spans 15 amino acids. CDR1 is SEHNR, CDR2 FQNEAQ, per germline (reference sequence). In DNA form, the CDR3 reads TGTGCCAGCCAAGGGGGCGAGGGTTTGAATGAAAAACTGTTTTTT. Amino acid sequence: CASQGGEGLNEKLFF.